The 11 T cell receptor beta chains below come from one sample, sequenced in a study of naive CD8 T cells in extremely preterm neonates. The method was immunoSEQ multiplex PCR; TCRdb's version includes in-frame clones alone and lacks a portion of them. The sample shows about 8,000 clones, 95% to 98% of them seen only once. Sequences were obtained from naive CD8+ T cells from blood. The receptors derive from a human donor in good health.

V gene TRBV2 combines with J gene TRBJ2-2, with TRBD2 matching over 7 bases. V lost 3 bases to trimming and J lost 6 bases; unmatched junction nucleotides: 4. This CDR3 is 14 amino acids long. Germline CDR1 SNHLY, CDR2 FYNNEI. CDR3 DNA: TGTGCCAGCAGTGATCGACTAGCTCCCGGGGAGCTGTTTTTT. This gives the protein CASSDRLAPGELFF.

The chain recombines TRBV10-3 with TRBJ1-5; 8 bases fit TRBD1. The CDR3 consists of 14 residues. After removal of 4 bases from V and 5 bases from J, the junction contained 4 bases not matched to a gene. In germline, CDR1 is ENHRY, CDR2 SYGVKD. The CDR3 bases are TGTGCCATCAGTGTGGACAGGGAGGATCAGCCCCAGCATTTT. Amino acid sequence: CAISVDREDQPQHF.

The chain uses TRBV28 and TRBJ1-1; the D is unclear. V was cut by 7 bases and J by 1 base, with 22 bases left in between. Germline CDR1 and CDR2: MDHEN and SYDVKM. The CDR3 runs to 17 residues. In DNA form, the CDR3 reads TGTGCCAGCACCAGCCCTATCAAGGCAGGTTCGAACACTGAAGCTTTCTTT. This sequence encodes CASTSPIKAGSNTEAFF. Filled out from reference TRBV28 and TRBJ1-1, the complete variable domain reads DVKVTQSSRYLVKRTGEKVFLECVQDMDHENMFWYRQDPGLGLRLIYFSYDVKMKEKGDIPEGYSVSREKKERFSLILESASTNQTSMYLCASTSPIKAGSNTEAFFGQGTRLTVV.

The V gene is TRBV6-6, the J gene TRBJ2-7, with TRBD1 matching over 9 bases. The CDR3 runs 14 residues. V shed 2 bases and J 3 bases; nucleotides not matched to a gene: 2. Germline CDR1 and CDR2: MNHNY and SVGAGI (reference sequence). The CDR3 region has the DNA TGTGCCAGCAGTTACGGGGACAGGGTCTACGAGCAGTACTTC. Protein: CASSYGDRVYEQYF.

V and J are TRBV5-4 and TRBJ2-1; D perhaps matches TRBD2 (7 bases). CDR1 and CDR2 (germline): SGHNT, YYREEE (reference sequence). This CDR3 contains 18 residues. V was trimmed by 7 bases and J by 6 bases, leaving 29 bases between them. The CDR3 sequence is CASGPPGVGGGYFNEQFF. CDR3 bases: TGTGCCAGCGGACCCCCGGGTGTAGGGGGGGGGTACTTCAATGAGCAGTTCTTC.

This clone was found once. The CDR3 loop reads CASSPGPESAEAFF. In DNA form, the CDR3 reads TGTGCCAGCAGCCCCGGTCCCGAATCCGCTGAAGCTTTCTTT. The V gene is TRBV7-3, the J gene TRBJ1-1, with unresolved D. The CDR3 is 14 residues long. Germline V gene data show CDR1 as SGHTA and CDR2 as FQGTGA. Trimming removed 5 bases from V and 6 bases from J, with 16 bases in between. Drawing the rest from reference TRBV7-3 and TRBJ1-1, the complete variable domain is GAGVSQTPSNKVTEKGKYVELRCDPISGHTALYWYRQSLGQGPEFLIYFQGTGAADDSGLPNDRFFAVRPEGSVSTLKIQRTERGDSAVYLCASSPGPESAEAFFGQGTRLTVV.

The rearrangement uses TRBV9 and TRBJ2-1; 8 bases fit TRBD2. The CDR3 covers 16 residues. J was trimmed by 0 bases and V by 4 bases; bases with no gene match: 6. Germline assignment: CDR1 SGDLS and CDR2 YYNGEE. CDR3 sequence reads: CASSIEAGDSYNEQFF. The DNA of the CDR3 is TGTGCCAGCAGCATAGAAGCGGGAGACTCCTACAATGAGCAGTTCTTC.

The rearrangement joins TRBV4-1 to TRBJ2-7; 11 positions agree with TRBD1. The CDR3 is 18 residues long. Germline CDR1 MGHRA, CDR2 YSYEKL. The V and J ends lost 1 base and 3 bases, in that order; junction bases with no gene match: 11. CDR3 amino acids: CASSQVAGQGAAIYEQYF. The CDR3 region has the DNA TGCGCCAGCAGCCAAGTGGCTGGACAGGGGGCCGCTATCTACGAGCAGTACTTC.

The CDR3 DNA reads as TGTGCCAGCTCACTAGTCCGGGACAGTCGCACAGATACGCAGTATTTT. It encodes CASSLVRDSRTDTQYF. The chain carries TRBV18 and TRBJ2-3; TRBD1 matches 7 bases. CDR1 is KGHSH, CDR2 LQKENI, per germline. V lost 4 bases, J lost 1 base, and 8 bases stayed unmatched. This CDR3 comprises 16 residues.

The chain links TRBV2 to TRBJ2-7, with 10 positions matching TRBD1. This CDR3 is built from 16 residues. The V gene end was trimmed by 3 bases and the J gene end by 4 bases; junction bases not matched to a gene: 9. The germline gives CDR1 SNHLY, CDR2 FYNNEI. The chain's CDR3 is CASSEGTGVSRYEQYF. In DNA form, the CDR3 reads TGTGCCAGCAGTGAGGGGACAGGGGTATCCCGGTACGAGCAGTACTTC.

The chain carries TRBV5-6 and TRBJ2-7; D is perhaps TRBD1 (5 bases). CDR1 is SGHDT and CDR2 is YYEEEE in the germline V gene. V lost 3 bases and J lost 4, with 8 bases in between. The CDR3 runs to 12 residues. This CDR3 is CASSSDSYEQYV. CDR3 nucleotides: TGTGCCAGCAGCTCCGACAGTTACGAGCAGTACGTC.